The present entry profiles one T cell receptor (beta chain) with its context. These data originate in a study of blood T cell repertoires in COVID-19. On the study more broadly: Sites in the United States, Italy and Spain provided acute and convalescent COVID-19 samples. T cells, B-cell-depleted T cells, or PBMCs supplied cDNA or gDNA.

In the authors' workflow: Estimation of nucleated cell counts relied on the amplification of reference gene primers. Clones were read by immunoSEQ multiplex PCR, and TCRdb kept only the in-frame ones, dropping some. V, J and clone size derive from that table, while D and trimming were established from the DNA sequence. Here the sample spans about 79,000 clones, 80% to 90% being singletons. V lost 5 bases and J lost 3; bases outside the gene matches: 9. This CDR3 has 16 amino acids. Germline lookup yields CDR1 SGHAT and CDR2 FQNNGV. The chain joins TRBV11-2 to TRBJ2-2; 7 bases agree with TRBD1. This receptor was obtained from a man between 65 and 80 years old with active or convalescent COVID-19. Material for sequencing was peripheral blood. CDR3 sequence reads: CASSLRQGGYTGELFF. The CDR3 nucleotides are TGTGCCAGCAGCCTGCGACAGGGCGGGTACACCGGGGAGCTGTTTTTT.